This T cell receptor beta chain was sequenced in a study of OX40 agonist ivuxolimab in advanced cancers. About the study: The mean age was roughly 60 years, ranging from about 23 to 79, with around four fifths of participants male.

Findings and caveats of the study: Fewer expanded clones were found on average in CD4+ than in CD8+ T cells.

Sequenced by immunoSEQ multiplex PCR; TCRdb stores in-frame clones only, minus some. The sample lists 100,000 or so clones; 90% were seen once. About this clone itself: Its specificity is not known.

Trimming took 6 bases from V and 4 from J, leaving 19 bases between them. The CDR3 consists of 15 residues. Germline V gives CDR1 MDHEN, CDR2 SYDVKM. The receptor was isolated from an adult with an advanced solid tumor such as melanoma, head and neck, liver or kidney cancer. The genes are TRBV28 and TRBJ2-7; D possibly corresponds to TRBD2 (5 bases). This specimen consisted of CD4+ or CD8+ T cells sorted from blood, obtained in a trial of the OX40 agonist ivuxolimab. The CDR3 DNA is TGTGCCAGCAGCCTACTGGGTGAGAGCGGATACGAGCAGTACTTC. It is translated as CASSLLGESGYEQYF.